This TCR beta chain was recorded in a study of identical twins. The study, taken as a whole, reports: Twin pairs had excess sharing that was weaker in beta out-of-frame sequences. Clonotypes of the beta chain that were abundant in cord blood carried fewer insertions (memory repertoires showed none). The study reached conclusions through statistical analysis that was cross-sectional, not following the same donors. When twins shared out-of-frame alpha sequences, those sequences had excess low generation probability.

TCRdb analysed the 5' RACE reads with MiXCR anew, one entry per CDR3 protein. The sample consists of roughly 470,000 distinct CDR3 sequences, roughly an eighth of them appearing once. This clonotype was recorded many times. What it binds is not known. A further study also used this sample, focusing on yellow fever vaccine responses in identical twins.

The sequencing input was CD4+ T cells sorted from blood. This receptor was taken from a woman in her late teens or twenties in good health.

The CDR3 DNA reads TGTGCCAGCAGCATAGACAGGGATCAGCCCCAGCATTTT. Translation: CASSIDRDQPQHF. The chain links TRBV7-2 to TRBJ1-5, with 7 bases that match TRBD1. The CDR3 runs 13 residues. J lost 5 bases, V lost 5 bases, and 3 bases had no gene match. Germline V gene sequence: CDR1 SGHTA, CDR2 FQGNSA. The full variable domain, its missing parts supplied by reference TRBV7-2 and TRBJ1-5, is GAGVSQSPSNKVTEKGKDVELRCDPISGHTALYWYRQSLGQGLEFLIYFQGNSAPDKSGLPSDRFSAERTGGSVSTLTIQRTQQEDSAVYLCASSIDRDQPQHFGDGTRLSIL.